The sequence of this T cell receptor beta chain was determined in a study of blood T cell repertoires in COVID-19. Turning to the study itself: Collection of acute and convalescent COVID-19 samples took place in the United States, Italy and Spain. In each case, the material was cDNA or gDNA derived from T cells, B-cell-depleted T cells, or PBMCs.

Methods used by the authors: Estimates of nucleated cell counts were drawn from the amplification of reference gene primers. Only in-frame clones appear in the TCRdb table, and some are missing; sequencing was by immunoSEQ multiplex PCR. V and J calls and clone size are as listed in that table; D and trimming were resolved from the DNA. The profile shows about 260,000 clones, around 80% of them singletons. Per germline, CDR1 MDHEN and CDR2 SYDVKM. V lost 4 bases, J lost 7 bases, and 8 bases lay in between. This CDR3 is 11 amino acids long. The J gene is TRBJ2-7, the V gene TRBV28, with D unresolved. Sequencing used PBMCs or T cells enriched from blood (not recorded which). The receptor was derived from a young man with acute COVID-19. The CDR3 bases are TGTGCCAGCAGTTCCCTAGGAGAGCAGTACGTC. Its translation is CASSSLGEQYV.